This passage covers 27 T cell receptor beta chains from one sample sequenced in a study of OX40 agonist ivuxolimab in advanced cancers. TCRdb's copy holds only in-frame clones and misses some; the assay was immunoSEQ multiplex PCR. Altogether approximately 60,000 clones are present, 80% to 95% being singletons, with the ten largest covering 0.6% to 0.8%. The material sequenced was CD4+ or CD8+ T cells sorted from blood, taken in a trial of the OX40 agonist ivuxolimab. These receptors all come from an adult with an advanced solid tumor such as melanoma, head and neck, liver or kidney cancer.

This clone came up once. V usage is TRBV7-2 and J usage is TRBJ2-7; D is ambiguous. CDR3 length equals 13 residues. The ends were cut back, 5 bases at V and 7 bases at J, with 15 bases in the middle. CDR1 is SGHTA, CDR2 FQGNSA, per germline. CDR3 sequence (DNA): TGTGCCAGCAGCCCAGACTGGCGGTCGGAGCAGTACTTC. Amino acids: CASSPDWRSEQYF.

The chain joins TRBV7-9 to TRBJ1-3; tentative D call: TRBD1 (6 bases). The CDR3 is 14 residues long. CDR1 SEHNR and CDR2 FQNEAQ come from the germline V gene (reference sequence). Trimming took 8 bases from V and 0 from J, leaving 11 bases between them. CDR3: CASQGGFSGNTIYF. CDR3 bases: TGTGCCAGCCAAGGGGGATTCTCTGGAAACACCATATATTTT.

This clone occurred once. J is TRBJ1-5 and V is TRBV2, with D maybe TRBD1 (6 bases). V shed 3 bases and J shed 6 bases, with 12 bases lying between them. Germline V CDR1 and CDR2: SNHLY, FYNNEI. This CDR3 region has 14 residues. The CDR3 loop reads CASSEGGAFQPQHF. In DNA form, the CDR3 reads TGTGCCAGCAGTGAGGGGGGCGCATTTCAGCCCCAGCATTTT.

The CDR3: CASSLSSGAQETQYF. In DNA, the CDR3 is TGTGCCAGCAGCTTGAGTAGCGGGGCACAAGAGACCCAGTACTTC. J is TRBJ2-5 and V is TRBV5-4; TRBD2 agrees at 8 bases. Germline-derived CDR1 and CDR2 are SGHNT and YYREEE (reference sequence). The CDR3 consists of 15 residues. Trimming took 1 base from V and 2 from J; bases not matched to a gene: 4.

This chain uses TRBV25-1 with TRBJ2-1; no definite D call. V lost 6 bases and J lost 2, with 11 bases in between. The CDR3 consists of 14 residues. Per germline, CDR1 MGHDK and CDR2 SYGVNS. In DNA, the CDR3 is TGTGCCAGCAGCGGACCGGTAACCTACAATGAGCAGTTCTTC. Its protein is CASSGPVTYNEQFF.

The CDR3: CAISPGQNNYGYTF. CDR3 bases: TGTGCCATCAGTCCGGGACAGAACAACTATGGCTACACCTTC. J is TRBJ1-2 and V is TRBV10-3; 7 bases are a match to TRBD1. CDR3 length: 14 residues. Trimming cost V 5 bases and J 2 bases; bases outside gene matches: 5. Per germline, CDR1 ENHRY and CDR2 SYGVKD.

This rearrangement joins TRBV19 to TRBJ2-5, with D maybe TRBD1 (6 bases). Trimming took 6 bases from V and 7 from J, leaving 18 bases between them. Germline loops: CDR1 LNHDA, CDR2 SQIVND (reference sequence). The CDR3 has 14 amino acids. The chain's CDR3 is CASSPTGMRVTQYF. The CDR3 coding sequence is TGTGCCAGTAGCCCGACAGGAATGAGGGTGACCCAGTACTTC.

This chain joins TRBV18 and TRBJ1-3; 7 bases are a match to TRBD1. Germline trimming cut 2 bases from V and 4 bases from J; bases unmatched to any gene: 8. CDR1 is KGHSH, CDR2 LQKENI, per germline. This CDR3 has 16 amino acids. The CDR3 here is CASSPWRQGDGNTIYF. The CDR3 coding sequence is TGTGCCAGCTCACCATGGAGACAGGGTGACGGAAACACCATATATTTT.

V and J are TRBV6-1 and TRBJ1-6; D is undetermined. The CDR3 is 17 amino acids. V lost 3 bases, J lost 7 bases, and 19 bases lay in between. CDR1 and CDR2 from the germline V gene are MNHNS and SASEGT. DNA of the CDR3: TGTGCCAGCAGTGAGGCGGGCGCGGGAGTTGGAAATTCACCCCTCCACTTT. Protein: CASSEAGAGVGNSPLHF.

This chain joins TRBV2 and TRBJ1-4; D may be TRBD1 (5 bases). Germline values: CDR1 SNHLY, CDR2 FYNNEI. V lost 9 bases, J lost 2 bases, and 13 bases lay in between. This CDR3 spans 14 amino acids. Here the CDR3 DNA reads TGTGCCAGTACACACAGGATTACTAATGAAAAACTGTTTTTT. Translating gives CASTHRITNEKLFF.

This clone occurred a few times. The chain is built from TRBV7-8 and TRBJ1-5; D is uncertain. Germline-derived CDR1 and CDR2 are SGHVS and FQNEAQ. V gave up 1 base and J gave up 0 bases, with 1 base separating them. This CDR3 is 13 amino acids long. The CDR3 protein is CASSLDSNQPQHF. In DNA form, the CDR3 reads TGTGCCAGCAGCTTAGATAGCAATCAGCCCCAGCATTTT. Full variable domain (rest looked up from reference TRBV7-8 and TRBJ1-5): GAGVSQSPRYKVAKRGQDVALRCDPISGHVSLFWYQQALGQGPEFLTYFQNEAQLDKSGLPSDRFFAERPEGSVSTLKIQRTQQEDSAVYLCASSLDSNQPQHFGDGTRLSIL.

Points on this clone: One end of the junction does not line up with germline, which may come from a read error. The rearrangement links TRBV2 to TRBJ2-6; D may be TRBD2 (6 bases). Germline V gene sequence: CDR1 SNHLY, CDR2 FYNNEI. The CDR3 is 18 residues long. As DNA, the CDR3 is TGTGCCAGCAGTACTGAGTCTTACCGATACAAAGCGGGCCAACGTCCTGACTTC. Translating it yields CASSTESYRYKAGQRPDF.

V and J are TRBV6-6 and TRBJ2-3; D gene uncertain. V gave up 6 bases and J gave up 4 bases, with 11 bases separating them. This CDR3 contains 13 residues. CDR1 and CDR2 from the germline V gene are MNHNY and SVGAGI (reference sequence). Here the CDR3 reads CASSPSWADTQYF. CDR3 nucleotide sequence: TGTGCCAGCAGCCCCAGTTGGGCAGATACGCAGTATTTT.

V and J are TRBV5-4 and TRBJ2-3, with 10 bases matching TRBD2. The V and J ends lost 3 bases and 4 bases, in that order; junction bases with no gene match: 8. The CDR3 contains 16 residues. The V gene's germline CDR1 is SGHNT and CDR2 YYREEE (reference sequence). CDR3 protein: CASSSVAGGRADTQYF. CDR3 DNA sequence: TGTGCCAGCAGCTCGGTAGCGGGAGGAAGGGCAGATACGCAGTATTTT.

The rearrangement joins TRBV11-3 to TRBJ1-2; D perhaps matches TRBD1 (5 bases). The CDR3 sequence is 15 residues long. V lost 8 bases to trimming and J lost 2 bases, with 18 bases between them. CDR1 is SGHNT and CDR2 is YENEEA in the germline V gene. CDR3 loop: CASSQSAGRNYGYTF. The CDR3 DNA is TGTGCCAGCTCCCAATCCGCAGGGCGAAACTATGGCTACACCTTC.

The chain is built from TRBV30 and TRBJ1-2, with D possibly being TRBD1 (6 bases). This CDR3 comprises 15 residues. Germline CDR1 and CDR2: GTSNPN and SVGIG (reference sequence). Trimming took off 3 bases at V and 4 bases at J, with 18 bases between the two ends. The CDR3 spells CAWSLRAGGAYGYTF. The CDR3 bases are TGTGCCTGGAGCCTGCGAGCCGGGGGGGCCTATGGCTACACCTTC.

The chain carries TRBV19 and TRBJ2-7; the match to TRBD1 covers 7 bases. The CDR3 is 13 amino acids. The ends lost 5 bases at V and 3 bases at J; junction bases unmatched: 4. Looked up from germline, CDR1 is LNHDA and CDR2 is SQIVND (reference sequence). CDR3 sequence: CASSVDRFYEQYF. The CDR3 nucleotides read TGTGCCAGTAGTGTGGACAGGTTCTACGAGCAGTACTTC.

This clone was detected a few times. The V gene is TRBV7-3, the J gene TRBJ2-2; D is perhaps TRBD2 (5 bases). Germline CDR1 reads SGHTA; CDR2 reads FQGTGA. The CDR3 length is 14 residues. Trimming removed 5 bases from V and 7 bases from J, with 14 bases in between. Here the CDR3 reads CASSEGVGGGELFF. The CDR3 DNA reads TGTGCCAGCAGCGAGGGAGTCGGAGGCGGGGAGCTGTTTTTT.

The chain employs TRBV7-8 and TRBJ2-7, with TRBD1 as a possible D gene (6 bases). The CDR3 runs 15 residues. Germline CDR1 is SGHVS and CDR2 is FQNEAQ. V was clipped by 0 bases and J by 2 bases, with 11 bases between them. The CDR3 here is CASSLAAGAPYEQYF. The CDR3 region has the DNA TGTGCCAGCAGCTTAGCAGCAGGGGCCCCCTACGAGCAGTACTTC.

The rearrangement joins TRBV19 to TRBJ1-4, with unresolved D. The V end lost 7 bases, the J end lost 7 bases, and 16 bases lay between the germline ends. The germline V gene encodes CDR1 LNHDA and CDR2 SQIVND (reference sequence). The CDR3 sequence is 14 residues long. The CDR3 nucleotides are TGTGCCAGTAACGATTTAGGAGTCGGTGAAAAACTGTTTTTT. Its protein is CASNDLGVGEKLFF.

V gene TRBV19 combines with J gene TRBJ2-5; D is possibly TRBD2 (5 bases). Germline CDR1 and CDR2: LNHDA and SQIVND (reference sequence). Trimming shortened V by 6 bases and J by 1 base, and 15 bases separated the two germline ends. This CDR3 comprises 15 residues. CDR3 DNA sequence: TGTGCCAGTAGAAAGGACTCTGGCATCCAAGAGACCCAGTACTTC. Translating gives CASRKDSGIQETQYF.

The CDR3 nucleotides are TGTGCCAGCAGCTTAAGCCGAGGGGACAGAGGAGGGTTGAGCTCCTACAATGAGCAGTTCTTC. Protein product: CASSLSRGDRGGLSSYNEQFF. The rearrangement joins TRBV7-3 to TRBJ2-1; D is perhaps TRBD1 (7 bases). CDR1 is SGHTA and CDR2 is FQGTGA in the germline V gene. Trimming left V 1 base short and J 0 bases short, with 25 bases between. The CDR3 covers 21 residues.

This clone showed up just once. The V call is TRBV2, the J call TRBJ1-1, with D hard to call. The germline V gene has CDR1 SNHLY and CDR2 FYNNEI. The CDR3 is 14 residues long. Trimming pared 5 bases from V and 2 bases from J, leaving 12 bases between. In DNA form, the CDR3 reads TGTGCCAGCAGTTTGGGGTGGGCAAACACTGAAGCTTTCTTT. Translation gives CASSLGWANTEAFF.

This clone was recorded only once. The gene calls are TRBV15 and TRBJ2-3; TRBD2 matches 8 bases. V trimming: 5 bases; J trimming: 1 base; junction bases outside the gene matches: 14. This CDR3 region has 18 residues. Germline V CDR1 and CDR2: LNHNV, YYDKDF (reference sequence). The CDR3 protein is CATSAEFLGGAGTDTQYF. The CDR3 DNA follows: TGTGCCACCAGCGCAGAATTCCTCGGGGGGGCGGGCACAGATACGCAGTATTTT.

For this clone: The same CDR3 arises from other DNA sequences in this sample as well. The V and J genes are TRBV18 and TRBJ2-5; D call uncertain. Trimming stripped 0 bases from V and 1 base from J, with 6 bases between. CDR1 and CDR2 from the germline V gene are KGHSH and LQKENI. This CDR3 comprises 14 residues. Here the CDR3 reads CASSPPSGQETQYF. The CDR3 nucleotides are TGTGCCAGCTCACCACCGTCAGGCCAAGAGACCCAGTACTTC.

The chain carries TRBV5-6 and TRBJ1-1; D is unclear. Germline V gives CDR1 SGHDT, CDR2 YYEEEE. The length of the CDR3 is 13 residues. The V end was cut by 0 bases, the J end by 6 bases, with 9 bases between. For the CDR3, the DNA is TGTGCCAGCAGCTTGGTAGGGCCGTCTGAAGCTTTCTTT. Translation: CASSLVGPSEAFF.

The chain couples TRBV27 to TRBJ2-5; 7 positions match TRBD2. With V trimmed by 10 bases and J by 2 bases, 7 bases remained unmatched. The CDR3 extends over 13 amino acids. Per the germline V gene, CDR1 is MNHEY and CDR2 is SMNVEV (reference sequence). CDR3 protein: CATRDYSQETQYF. The CDR3 DNA reads as TGTGCCACCAGGGACTACTCGCAAGAGACCCAGTACTTC.